This T cell receptor beta chain was sequenced during a study of T cells in Graves' hyperthyroidism and ophthalmopathy. General study results and limits: A model of 13 V-J features distinguished ophthalmopathy from stable hyperthyroidism. Among thyroid clonotypes expanded above 0.001, most also appeared in blood.

The diagnostic basis comprised clinical symptoms, serum thyroxine and TRAb, thyroid ultrasound and orbital computed tomography. Remarks on this clonotype: Its antigen is not identified.

The length of the CDR3 is 14 residues. V gave up 6 bases and J gave up 5 bases, with 14 bases separating them. Per germline, CDR1 LNHDA and CDR2 SQIVND (reference sequence). Amplification targeted TCR beta CDR3 regions from RNA transcripts. HTBI primers were employed in a first-round RT-PCR of the TCR CDR3. TCRdb analysed the multiplex PCR reads with MiXCR anew, one entry per CDR3 protein. Among roughly 570,000 distinct CDR3 sequences listed, 40% to 55% were seen once. Sequencing was performed on peripheral blood or thyroid tissue (not recorded which). The source is an adult woman with Graves' disease, either hyperthyroidism or ophthalmopathy (not recorded which). The chain has TRBV19 and TRBJ1-5; the D is unclear. The CDR3 sequence: CASSPRGIHQPQHF. The DNA of the CDR3 is TGTGCCAGTAGCCCCCGAGGGATCCATCAGCCCCAGCATTTT.